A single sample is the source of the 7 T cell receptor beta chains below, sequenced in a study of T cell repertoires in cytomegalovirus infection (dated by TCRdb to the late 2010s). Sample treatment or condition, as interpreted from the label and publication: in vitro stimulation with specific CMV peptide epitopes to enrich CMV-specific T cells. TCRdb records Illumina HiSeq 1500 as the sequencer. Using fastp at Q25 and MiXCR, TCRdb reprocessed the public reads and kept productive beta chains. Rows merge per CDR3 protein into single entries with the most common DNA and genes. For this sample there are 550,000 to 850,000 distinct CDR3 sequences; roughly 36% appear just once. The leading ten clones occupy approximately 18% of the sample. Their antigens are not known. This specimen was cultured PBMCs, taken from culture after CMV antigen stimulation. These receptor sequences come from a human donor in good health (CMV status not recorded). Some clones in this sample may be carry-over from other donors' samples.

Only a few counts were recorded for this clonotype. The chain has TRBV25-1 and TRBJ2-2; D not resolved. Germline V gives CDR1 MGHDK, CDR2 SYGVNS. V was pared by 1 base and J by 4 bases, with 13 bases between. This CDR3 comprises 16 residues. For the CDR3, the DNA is TGTGCCAGCAGTGAATCATGGAAGGGTGCCACCGGGGAGCTGTTTTTT. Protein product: CASSESWKGATGELFF.

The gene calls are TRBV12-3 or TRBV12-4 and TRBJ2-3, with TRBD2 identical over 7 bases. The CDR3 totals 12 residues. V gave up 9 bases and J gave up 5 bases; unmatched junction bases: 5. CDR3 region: CASQLAGDTQYF. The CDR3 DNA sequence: TGTGCCAGTCAATTAGCGGGAGATACGCAGTATTTT.

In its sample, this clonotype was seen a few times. The DNA for the CDR3 is TGCGCCAGCAGCCAAGACCCCAGAGGACATGGCTACACCTTC. This translates into CASSQDPRGHGYTF. The chain combines TRBV4-1 with TRBJ1-2, with D uncertain. Trimming shortened V by 0 bases and J by 6 bases, and 11 bases separated the two germline ends. CDR3 size: 14 residues. Germline V gives CDR1 MGHRA, CDR2 YSYEKL.

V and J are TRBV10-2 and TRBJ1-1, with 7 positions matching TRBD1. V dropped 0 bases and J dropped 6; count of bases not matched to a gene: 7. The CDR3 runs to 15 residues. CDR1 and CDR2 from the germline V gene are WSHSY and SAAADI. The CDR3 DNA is TGCGCCAGCAGTGAGTCAGGGGGCCTAGTATCTGAAGCTTTCTTT. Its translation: CASSESGGLVSEAFF.

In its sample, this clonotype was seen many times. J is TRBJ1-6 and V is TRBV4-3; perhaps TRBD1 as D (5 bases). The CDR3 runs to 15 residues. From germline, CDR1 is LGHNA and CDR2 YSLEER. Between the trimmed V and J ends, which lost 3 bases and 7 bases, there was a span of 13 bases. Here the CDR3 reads CASSQEGIGNSPLHF. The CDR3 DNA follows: TGCGCCAGCAGCCAGGAGGGGATCGGGAATTCACCCCTCCACTTT.

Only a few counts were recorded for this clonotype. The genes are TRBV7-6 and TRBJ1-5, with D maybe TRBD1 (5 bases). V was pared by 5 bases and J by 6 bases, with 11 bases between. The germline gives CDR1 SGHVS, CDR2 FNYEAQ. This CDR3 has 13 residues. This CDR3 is CASSTRRGQPQHF. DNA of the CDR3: TGTGCCAGCAGCACACGGAGGGGTCAGCCCCAGCATTTT.

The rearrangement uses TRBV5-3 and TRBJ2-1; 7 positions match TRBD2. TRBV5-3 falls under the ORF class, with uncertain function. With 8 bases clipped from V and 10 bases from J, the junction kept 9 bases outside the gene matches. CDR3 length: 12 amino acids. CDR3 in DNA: TGTGCCAGCACCGCCCCGCGGGGGGAGCAGTTCTTC. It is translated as CASTAPRGEQFF.